This T cell receptor (beta chain) was retrieved from a study of response to subunit inactivated influenza vaccine. Regarding the study as a whole: That few new T cells are recruited by each seasonal influenza vaccination was the authors' suggestion.

Germline values: CDR1 SGHTA, CDR2 FQGTGA. The V and J ends lost 5 bases and 0 bases respectively, with 7 bases between them. The CDR3 covers 13 residues. TCRdb called the RT-PCR reads again in MiXCR, with one record for every CDR3 protein. The sample yields over 150,000 distinct CDR3 sequences, about 10% seen once. Regarding this clonotype: What it recognizes is unknown.

Sequenced material: non-naive T cells sorted from PBMCs, taken on the day of vaccination. The clonotype originates from a man between 50 and 59 years old who received an inactivated influenza vaccine. V gene TRBV7-3 combines with J gene TRBJ1-1; D not resolved. DNA of the CDR3: TGTGCCAGCAGCCTAATGGTGAACACTGAAGCTTTCTTT. Residues: CASSLMVNTEAFF.